The 26 T cell receptor beta chains listed next were all sequenced from one sample in a study of beta chain features in type 1 diabetes. The authors reverse transcribed all of the isolated RNA, so sequencing captured expressed TCRB transcripts. The repertoire was sequenced with immunoSEQ multiplex PCR; TCRdb's copy has only in-frame clones and lacks some. The sample shows over 300,000 clones, around 8.5% of them seen only once. Points from the study as a whole: Patients with Type 1 diabetes showed moderately but significantly shorter TCRB CDR3s in all four CD4+ subsets.

These receptors are not linked to any known antigen. The sample was central memory CD4+ T cells from blood. The receptor source for this set is a man younger than 45 with type 1 diabetes.

This clone has a handful of counts. V gene TRBV2 combines with J gene TRBJ1-5; D gene uncertain. Germline lookup yields CDR1 SNHLY and CDR2 FYNNEI. Deletions cut 5 bases from V and 4 bases from J, with 6 bases between. The CDR3 contains 12 residues. The chain's CDR3 is CASSNQNQPQHF. The CDR3 DNA reads as TGTGCCAGCAGTAACCAGAATCAGCCCCAGCATTTT.

This clone was found a few times. The chain couples TRBV25-1 to TRBJ1-1, with TRBD1 as a possible D gene (6 bases). This CDR3 comprises 14 residues. V shed 4 bases and J shed 4 bases, with 13 bases lying between them. Germline V gives CDR1 MGHDK, CDR2 SYGVNS. CDR3 nucleotides: TGTGCCAGCAGTGGACTCAGGGGTCTCACTGAAGCTTTCTTT. Translating it yields CASSGLRGLTEAFF.

This clone was seen a handful of times. This rearrangement joins TRBV9 to TRBJ1-2; TRBD1 matches 10 bases. This CDR3 has 15 residues. Trimming at V came to 4 bases and at J to 4 bases, leaving 7 bases not matched to a gene. The V gene's germline CDR1 is SGDLS and CDR2 YYNGEE. CDR3 nucleotide sequence: TGTGCCAGCAGCACCGGACAGGGGGATTTCTATGGCTACACCTTC. It encodes CASSTGQGDFYGYTF.

The chain uses TRBV19 and TRBJ1-5; the D gene is possibly TRBD1 (5 bases). The CDR3 covers 12 residues. The V end was cut by 3 bases, the J end by 12 bases, with 12 bases between. CDR1 and CDR2 from the germline V gene are LNHDA and SQIVND (reference sequence). The CDR3 loop is CASSITREGQHF. The CDR3, as DNA: TGTGCCAGTAGTATTACCAGGGAGGGCCAGCATTTT.

The chain combines TRBV19 with TRBJ2-5; D possibly corresponds to TRBD2 (6 bases). The ends were cut back, 8 bases at V and 4 bases at J, with 20 bases in the middle. Germline loops: CDR1 LNHDA, CDR2 SQIVND (reference sequence). CDR3 length: 15 residues. The CDR3 reads CASGSPDGGRETQYF. The CDR3 nucleotides are TGTGCCAGTGGTAGCCCGGACGGGGGAAGAGAGACCCAGTACTTC.

The chain recombines TRBV7-2 with TRBJ1-2, with D maybe TRBD1 (5 bases). CDR1 is SGHTA, CDR2 FQGNSA, per germline. The CDR3 totals 14 residues. The germline V and J ends were trimmed by 3 bases and 8 bases, with 16 bases remaining between them. In nucleotides, the CDR3 is TGTGCCAGCAGCTTTTTACGGGAGGGGTGGGGCTACACCTTC. Translating gives CASSFLREGWGYTF. The full variable domain, rest sourced from reference TRBV7-2 and TRBJ1-2, is GAGVSQSPSNKVTEKGKDVELRCDPISGHTALYWYRQSLGQGLEFLIYFQGNSAPDKSGLPSDRFSAERTGGSVSTLTIQRTQQEDSAVYLCASSFLREGWGYTFGSGTRLTVV.

This clone was observed many times. The chain links TRBV6-6 to TRBJ2-2; D remains unclear. Germline-derived CDR1 and CDR2 are MNHNY and SVGAGI (reference sequence). This CDR3 is 14 amino acids long. The ends were cut back, 5 bases at V and 2 bases at J, with 9 bases in the middle. CDR3: CASSDRSNTGELFF. The CDR3 coding sequence is TGTGCCAGCAGTGACCGTAGCAACACCGGGGAGCTGTTTTTT.

This clone came up a few times. The J gene is TRBJ1-2, the V gene TRBV5-6; no definite D call. CDR3 length: 16 amino acids. Trimming took off 1 base at V and 2 bases at J, with 15 bases between the two ends. Germline lookup yields CDR1 SGHDT and CDR2 YYEEEE. In DNA form, the CDR3 reads TGTGCCAGCAGCTTGACGTTGGTAACCCCGAACTATGGCTACACCTTC. Its translation: CASSLTLVTPNYGYTF.

The chain uses TRBV7-8 and TRBJ1-2; 8 bases are a match to TRBD1. Per the germline V gene, CDR1 is SGHVS and CDR2 is FQNEAQ. The CDR3 is 15 amino acids. V gave up 3 bases and J gave up 4 bases; unmatched junction bases: 7. The CDR3, as DNA: TGTGCCAGCAGCTTCGGGCGCGGACAGGGCTATGGCTACACCTTC. Translated, it gives CASSFGRGQGYGYTF.

This clone was seen a handful of times. The chain couples TRBV30 to TRBJ1-1, with TRBD1 matching over 7 bases. The CDR3 has 14 amino acids. The germline V gene has CDR1 GTSNPN and CDR2 SVGIG (reference sequence). The V and J ends lost 3 bases and 10 bases, in that order; junction bases with no gene match: 14. This chain's CDR3 is CAWRGPLTPGGAFF. CDR3 in DNA: TGTGCCTGGAGGGGACCTTTGACTCCAGGGGGAGCTTTCTTT.

This chain uses TRBV5-4 with TRBJ2-7; weak D call: TRBD1 (5 bases). V shed 1 base and J shed 2 bases, with 10 bases lying between them. CDR1 is SGHNT, CDR2 YYREEE, per germline (reference sequence). The CDR3 totals 14 residues. The CDR3 nucleotides read TGTGCCAGCAGCTTGCAGACAGCAACCTACGAGCAGTACTTC. This encodes CASSLQTATYEQYF.

The V gene is TRBV6-5, the J gene TRBJ2-5; D gene ambiguous. From germline, CDR1 is MNHEY and CDR2 SVGAGI. Trimming took 2 bases from V and 5 from J, leaving 3 bases between them. CDR3 length: 11 amino acids. In DNA, the CDR3 is TGTGCCAGCAGTTACATGGAGACCCAGTACTTC. Translating it yields CASSYMETQYF.

The rearrangement uses TRBV28 and TRBJ2-2, with D unclear. V was cut by 5 bases and J by 3 bases, with 16 bases left in between. This CDR3 is built from 16 residues. The germline CDR1 and CDR2 sequences are MDHEN and SYDVKM. The CDR3, as DNA: TGTGCCAGCAGTGGGCCACAGCCTTTGGACACCGGGGAGCTGTTTTTT. Translation gives CASSGPQPLDTGELFF. The variable domain in full, completed from reference TRBV28 and TRBJ2-2, reads DVKVTQSSRYLVKRTGEKVFLECVQDMDHENMFWYRQDPGLGLRLIYFSYDVKMKEKGDIPEGYSVSREKKERFSLILESASTNQTSMYLCASSGPQPLDTGELFFGEGSRLTVL.

This chain uses TRBV5-1 with TRBJ2-7; TRBD1 might be the D (6 bases). Deletions cut 7 bases from V and 5 bases from J, with 16 bases between. Germline CDR1 reads SGHRS; CDR2 reads YFSETQ. This CDR3 is 13 amino acids long. The CDR3 sequence is CASFQGSSNEQYF. CDR3 DNA: TGCGCCAGCTTTCAGGGGTCTAGTAACGAGCAGTACTTC.

This clone was counted a few times. The chain has TRBV4-3 and TRBJ2-1, with 9 bases aligning to TRBD2. The CDR3 totals 16 residues. The germline CDR1 and CDR2 sequences are LGHNA and YSLEER. V gave up 4 bases and J gave up 5 bases; unmatched junction bases: 9. The CDR3 region is CASSPSSGGRNNEQFF. DNA of the CDR3: TGCGCCAGCAGCCCTTCCAGCGGGGGGAGAAACAATGAGCAGTTCTTC.

The sample holds a few counts of this clone. V usage is TRBV11-2 and J usage is TRBJ1-2; no clear D. The CDR3 consists of 12 residues. Germline V gene sequence: CDR1 SGHAT, CDR2 FQNNGV. The V end was cut by 5 bases, the J end by 4 bases, with 8 bases between. The CDR3 is CASSPTGYGYTF. CDR3 bases: TGTGCCAGCAGCCCGACGGGCTATGGCTACACCTTC.

This clone was detected many times. V is TRBV10-3 and J is TRBJ1-2; tentatively, D is TRBD1 (5 bases). This CDR3 contains 14 residues. V lost 5 bases, J lost 2 bases, and 12 bases lay in between. CDR1 ENHRY and CDR2 SYGVKD come from the germline V gene. The CDR3 here is CAISIGDGNYGYTF. The CDR3 DNA reads TGTGCCATCAGTATAGGGGACGGCAACTATGGCTACACCTTC.

With respect to this clone: This sample also contains other DNA sequences that code for the same CDR3. This chain joins TRBV20-1 and TRBJ2-3; D is unresolved. The CDR3 contains 11 residues. Germline V gene data show CDR1 as DFQATT and CDR2 as SNEGSKA (reference sequence). V was clipped by 0 bases and J by 5 bases, with 3 bases between them. CDR3 coding DNA: TGCAGTGCTAGAGATCTAGATACGCAGTATTTT. It translates to CSARDLDTQYF.

This clone was counted only a few times. The chain recombines TRBV6-5 with TRBJ2-1, with TRBD2 as a possible D gene (5 bases). This CDR3 has 14 amino acids. V lost 6 bases and J lost 11, with 20 bases in between. Germline V gives CDR1 MNHEY, CDR2 SVGAGI. DNA of the CDR3: TGTGCCAGCAGCAATATTGGCTCGGACGGGAAGCAGTTCTTC. This sequence encodes CASSNIGSDGKQFF.

This clone was seen ten or more times. The chain joins TRBV5-6 to TRBJ2-5, with 7 bases lining up with TRBD1. With V trimmed by 4 bases and J by 1 base, 4 bases remained unmatched. CDR3 length equals 14 residues. CDR1 and CDR2 from the germline V gene are SGHDT and YYEEEE. CDR3 sequence (DNA): TGTGCCAGCAGCCGACAGGGACCCCAAGAGACCCAGTACTTC. Translated, it gives CASSRQGPQETQYF.

The table lists this clone with many counts. The sample carries other DNA sequences with the same CDR3. V gene TRBV5-4 combines with J gene TRBJ2-3; possible D gene TRBD2, 7 bases. CDR1 and CDR2 (germline): SGHNT, YYREEE (reference sequence). The CDR3 is 15 amino acids. The germline V and J ends were trimmed by 0 bases and 2 bases, with 10 bases remaining between them. CDR3: CASSLGGGATDTQYF. As DNA, the CDR3 is TGTGCCAGCAGCTTGGGTGGGGGGGCCACAGATACGCAGTATTTT. The variable domain in full, completed from reference TRBV5-4 and TRBJ2-3, reads ETGVTQSPTHLIKTRGQQVTLRCSSQSGHNTVSWYQQALGQGPQFIFQYYREEENGRGNFPPRFSGLQFPNYSSELNVNALELDDSALYLCASSLGGGATDTQYFGPGTRLTVL.

This chain connects TRBV29-1 to TRBJ1-1; 8 bases line up with TRBD1. This CDR3 region has 15 residues. V lost 0 bases to trimming and J lost 1 base; unmatched junction nucleotides: 4. Germline assignment: CDR1 SQVTM and CDR2 ANQGSEA. DNA of the CDR3: TGCAGCGTTGAAGATCAGGGGGCGTCGAACACTGAAGCTTTCTTT. The encoded protein is CSVEDQGASNTEAFF.

The V and J genes are TRBV7-9 and TRBJ1-1; tentatively, D is TRBD1 (5 bases). This CDR3 has 15 residues. V gave up 2 bases and J gave up 2 bases, with 12 bases separating them. Germline-derived CDR1 and CDR2 are SEHNR and FQNEAQ (reference sequence). Here the CDR3 DNA reads TGTGCCAGCAGCTTATACGGGACGGGAAACACTGAAGCTTTCTTT. Translated: CASSLYGTGNTEAFF.

The chain's CDR3 is CASSPMEGSYTGNTIYF. In DNA, the CDR3 is TGTGCCAGCAGTCCTATGGAGGGCAGCTACACAGGAAACACCATATATTTT. The rearrangement joins TRBV28 to TRBJ1-3; D remains unclear. V gave up 5 bases and J gave up 4 bases, with 21 bases separating them. The germline V gene encodes CDR1 MDHEN and CDR2 SYDVKM. CDR3 size: 17 residues.

The table lists this clone with a few counts. The chain employs TRBV19 and TRBJ2-7; the match to TRBD2 covers 8 bases. Germline CDR1 LNHDA, CDR2 SQIVND (reference sequence). The CDR3 covers 14 residues. Trimming took 9 bases from V and 4 from J; bases not matched to a gene: 11. The CDR3 spells CASRTSLADYEQYF. CDR3 coding DNA: TGTGCCAGCCGGACTAGCCTCGCCGATTACGAGCAGTACTTC.

The chain carries TRBV29-1 and TRBJ1-2, with D tentatively TRBD1 (6 bases). With 5 bases removed from V and 1 base from J, the gap between germline ends came to 14 bases. The CDR3 length is 14 residues. Germline CDR1 and CDR2: SQVTM and ANQGSEA. CDR3 region: CSVYNRTDNYGYTF. CDR3 nucleotides: TGCAGCGTTTATAATAGGACAGATAACTATGGCTACACCTTC.